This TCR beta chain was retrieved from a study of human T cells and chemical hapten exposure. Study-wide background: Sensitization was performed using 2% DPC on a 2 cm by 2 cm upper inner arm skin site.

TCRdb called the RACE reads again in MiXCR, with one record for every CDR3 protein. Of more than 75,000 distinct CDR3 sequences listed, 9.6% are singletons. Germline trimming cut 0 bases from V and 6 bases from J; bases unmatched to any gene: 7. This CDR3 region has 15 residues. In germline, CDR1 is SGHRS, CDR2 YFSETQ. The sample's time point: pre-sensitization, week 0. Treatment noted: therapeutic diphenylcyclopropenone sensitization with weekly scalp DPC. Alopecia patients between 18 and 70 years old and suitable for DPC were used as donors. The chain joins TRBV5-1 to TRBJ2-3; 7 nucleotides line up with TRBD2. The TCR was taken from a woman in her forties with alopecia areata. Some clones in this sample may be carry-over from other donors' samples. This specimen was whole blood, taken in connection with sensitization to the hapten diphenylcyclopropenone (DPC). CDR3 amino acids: CASSLGLAIYDTQYF. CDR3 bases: TGCGCCAGCAGCTTGGGACTAGCAATTTACGATACGCAGTATTTT.